This T cell receptor (beta chain) was identified in a study of early T cells in non-severe SARS-CoV-2 infection. Study at large: Sequenced bulk RNA came from whole blood that was unsorted, and chains were unpaired.

The V end was cut by 5 bases, the J end by 7 bases, with 8 bases between. The germline CDR1 and CDR2 sequences are SGHTA and FQGNSA. The length of the CDR3 is 11 residues. Unique molecular identifiers (one per individual cDNA molecule) were attached. TCRdb re-derived calls from the 5' RACE reads in MiXCR, one entry per CDR3 protein. The sample includes about 55,000 distinct CDR3 sequences, approximately 6.3% seen only once; the top ten take approximately 5.5%. There are a few counts of this clonotype. Its antigen remains unidentified. Study-level findings and limits: Matching results from VDJdb favored anti-spike CD8 responses, leaving private and CD4 specificities undetected.

Specimen: whole blood, collected at baseline. J is TRBJ2-5 and V is TRBV7-2; the D is unclear. The clonotype was recovered from an adult who was a healthcare worker with PCR-confirmed SARS-CoV-2 infection or an uninfected control (not recorded which). CDR3 sequence reads: CASSRQWTQYF. The CDR3 DNA reads as TGTGCCAGCAGCCGCCAGTGGACCCAGTACTTC.